Sequencing of this T cell receptor beta chain was carried out in a study of neurological immune-mediated disorders. This clonotype showed up many times. Germline CDR1 reads LGHDT; CDR2 reads YNNKEL (reference sequence). V lost 3 bases and J 3 bases, leaving 15 bases between the germline ends. This CDR3 contains 15 residues. The cDNA was produced through 5'RACE with 10-nucleotide random UMIs. A single record per CDR3 protein comes from TCRdb applying MiXCR to the 5' RACE reads. The table records 45,000 or so distinct CDR3 sequences, 20% to 25% of them present only once. The time point is: technical triplicate 3.

The sequence was collected from a man aged 60-69 years with HTLV-1-associated myelopathy (HAM/TSP). The chain combines TRBV3-1 with TRBJ2-7; D possibly corresponds to TRBD2 (6 bases). Input material: PBMCs. The CDR3 DNA is TGTGCCAGCAGCCAGCCGGGAGTAGGAGGCTACGAGCAGTACTTC. Translation: CASSQPGVGGYEQYF.